This TCR beta chain was recovered during a study of shared clonotypes between healthy human individuals. General study points: Clonotype sharing among donors was expected to depend on sequencing depth. Relative to clonotypes present in all four donors, those not shared had lower generation probabilities.

Turning to this clone: The target antigen is unknown.

The CDR3 has 15 amino acids. The germline CDR1 and CDR2 sequences are SGHVS and FQNEAQ. V lost 1 base to trimming and J lost 4 bases; unmatched junction nucleotides: 5. A split of CD4+ cells into CD45RA+ naive and CD45RA-negative memory subsets was performed. Sequencing used immunoSEQ multiplex PCR; TCRdb keeps in-frame clones, though not all of them. The sample shows millions of clones, around nine tenths of them seen only once. This clonotype originated in a man aged 18-30 years in good health. The chain recombines TRBV7-8 with TRBJ1-2; 8 nucleotides match TRBD1. Sequenced material: naive CD4+ T cells sorted from blood. The subset was: CD45RA+ positively selected. CDR3 loop: CASSLEDRVAYGYTF. As DNA, the CDR3 is TGTGCCAGCAGCTTAGAGGACAGGGTTGCCTATGGCTACACCTTC.